The entry below gives a single TCR beta chain sequence along with its context. The antigen remains unidentified. This record comes from a study of shared clonotypes between healthy human individuals. Clones were sequenced by immunoSEQ multiplex PCR, and TCRdb holds only the in-frame ones, with some missing. The repertoire includes a few million clones, over 85% of them detected once, and 0.11% to 0.15% sits in the top ten. Broader study findings: Sorted-subset samples were not fully sequenced, rarefaction indicated.

The CDR3 is made up of 18 amino acids. Per the germline V gene, CDR1 is SGHTA and CDR2 is FQGNSA. The ends lost 2 bases at V and 0 bases at J; junction bases unmatched: 10. All participating donors were Caucasian adults from Nashville, Tennessee. Sequenced: naive CD4+ T cells sorted from blood. Indicated subset: CD45RA+ positively selected. This clonotype originated in a man younger than 30 in good health. The rearrangement uses TRBV7-2 and TRBJ2-7; 10 bases match TRBD2. This CDR3 is CASSLWALGLANSYEQYF. CDR3 DNA: TGTGCCAGCAGCTTATGGGCCCTGGGACTAGCGAACTCCTACGAGCAGTACTTC.